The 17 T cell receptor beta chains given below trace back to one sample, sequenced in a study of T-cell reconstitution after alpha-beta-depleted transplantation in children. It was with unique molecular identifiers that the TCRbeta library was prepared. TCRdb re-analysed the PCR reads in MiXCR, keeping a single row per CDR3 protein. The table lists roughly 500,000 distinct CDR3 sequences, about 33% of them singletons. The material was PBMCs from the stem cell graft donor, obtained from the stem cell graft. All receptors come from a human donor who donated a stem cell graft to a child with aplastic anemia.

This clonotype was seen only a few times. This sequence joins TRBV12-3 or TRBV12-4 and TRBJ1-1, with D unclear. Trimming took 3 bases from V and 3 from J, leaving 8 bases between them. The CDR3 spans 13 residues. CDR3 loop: CASSLSDYTEAFF. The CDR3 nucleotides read TGTGCCAGCAGTTTGAGTGACTACACTGAAGCTTTCTTT.

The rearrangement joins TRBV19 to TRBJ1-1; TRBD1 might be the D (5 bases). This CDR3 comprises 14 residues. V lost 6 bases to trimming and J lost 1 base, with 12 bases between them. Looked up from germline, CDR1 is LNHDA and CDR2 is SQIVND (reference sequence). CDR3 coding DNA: TGTGCCAGTAGCTGGGGCAGGGCGAACACTGAAGCTTTCTTT. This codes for CASSWGRANTEAFF.

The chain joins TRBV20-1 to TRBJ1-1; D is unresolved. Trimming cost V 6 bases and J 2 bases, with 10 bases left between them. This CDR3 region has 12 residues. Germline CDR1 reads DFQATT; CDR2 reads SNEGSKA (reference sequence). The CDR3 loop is CSAPKINTEAFF. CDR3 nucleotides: TGCAGTGCCCCCAAGATAAACACTGAAGCTTTCTTT.

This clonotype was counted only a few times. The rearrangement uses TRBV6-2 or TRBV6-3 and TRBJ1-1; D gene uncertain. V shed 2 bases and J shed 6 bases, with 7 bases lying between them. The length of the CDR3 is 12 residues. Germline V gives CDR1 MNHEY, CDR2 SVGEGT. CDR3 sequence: CASSYDGPEAFF. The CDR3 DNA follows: TGTGCCAGCAGTTACGACGGCCCTGAAGCTTTCTTT.

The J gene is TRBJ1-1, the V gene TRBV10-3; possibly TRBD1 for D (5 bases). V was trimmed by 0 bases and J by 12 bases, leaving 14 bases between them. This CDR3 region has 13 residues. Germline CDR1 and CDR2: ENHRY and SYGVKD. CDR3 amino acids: CAISESVDKKTFF. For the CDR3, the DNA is TGTGCCATCAGTGAGTCAGTGGACAAGAAAACTTTCTTT.

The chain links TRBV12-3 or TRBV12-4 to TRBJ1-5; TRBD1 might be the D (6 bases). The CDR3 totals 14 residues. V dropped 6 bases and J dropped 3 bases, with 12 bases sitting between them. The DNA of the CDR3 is TGTGCCAGCAGCTCGGGACACATCAATCAGCCCCAGCATTTT. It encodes CASSSGHINQPQHF.

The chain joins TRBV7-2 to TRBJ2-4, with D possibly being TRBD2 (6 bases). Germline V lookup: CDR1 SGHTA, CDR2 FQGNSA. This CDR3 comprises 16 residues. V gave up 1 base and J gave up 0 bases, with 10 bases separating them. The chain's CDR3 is CASSLGDLLAKNIQYF. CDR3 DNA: TGTGCCAGCAGCTTAGGGGACTTGCTAGCCAAAAACATTCAGTACTTC.

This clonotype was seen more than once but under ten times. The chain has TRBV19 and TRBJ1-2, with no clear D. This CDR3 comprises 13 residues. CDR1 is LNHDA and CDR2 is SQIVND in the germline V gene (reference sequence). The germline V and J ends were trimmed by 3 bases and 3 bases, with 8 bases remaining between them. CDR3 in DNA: TGTGCCAGTAGTATCCAGGTCGACTATGGCTACACCTTC. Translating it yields CASSIQVDYGYTF.

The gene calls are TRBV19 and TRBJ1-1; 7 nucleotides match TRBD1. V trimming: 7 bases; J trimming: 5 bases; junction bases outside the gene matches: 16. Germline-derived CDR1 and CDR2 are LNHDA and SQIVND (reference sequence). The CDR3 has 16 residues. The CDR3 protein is CASTSLKKRGRTEAFF. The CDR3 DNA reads TGTGCCAGTACCTCCCTCAAGAAAAGGGGGCGGACTGAAGCTTTCTTT.

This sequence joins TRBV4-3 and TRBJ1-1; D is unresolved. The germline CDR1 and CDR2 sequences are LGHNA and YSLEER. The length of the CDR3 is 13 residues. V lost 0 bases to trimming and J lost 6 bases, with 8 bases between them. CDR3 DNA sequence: TGCGCCAGCAGCCAAGACATTGGCGCTGAAGCTTTCTTT. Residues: CASSQDIGAEAFF.

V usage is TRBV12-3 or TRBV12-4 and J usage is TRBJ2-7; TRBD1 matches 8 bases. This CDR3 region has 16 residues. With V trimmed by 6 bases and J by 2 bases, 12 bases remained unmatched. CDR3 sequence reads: CASSQAGGASAYEQYF. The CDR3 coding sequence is TGTGCCAGCAGCCAAGCAGGGGGCGCATCTGCCTACGAGCAGTACTTC.

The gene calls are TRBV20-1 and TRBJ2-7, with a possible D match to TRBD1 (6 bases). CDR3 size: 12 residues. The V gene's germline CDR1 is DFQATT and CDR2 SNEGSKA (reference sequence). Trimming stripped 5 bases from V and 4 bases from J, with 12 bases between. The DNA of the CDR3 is TGCAGTGCTTCCAAACAGGGTTACGAGCAGTACTTC. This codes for CSASKQGYEQYF.

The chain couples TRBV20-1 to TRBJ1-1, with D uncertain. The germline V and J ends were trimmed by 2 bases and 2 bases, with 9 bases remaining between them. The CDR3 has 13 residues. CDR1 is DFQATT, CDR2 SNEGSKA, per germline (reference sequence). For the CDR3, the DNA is TGCAGTGCTAGATATGGAGTTAACACTGAAGCTTTCTTT. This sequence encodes CSARYGVNTEAFF.

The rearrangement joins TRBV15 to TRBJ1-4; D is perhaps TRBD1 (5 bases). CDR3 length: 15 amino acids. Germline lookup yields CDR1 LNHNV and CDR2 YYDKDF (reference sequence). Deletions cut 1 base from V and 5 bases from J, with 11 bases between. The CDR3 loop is CATSRVGTVNEKLFF. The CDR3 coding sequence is TGTGCCACCAGCAGAGTGGGGACGGTGAATGAAAAACTGTTTTTT.

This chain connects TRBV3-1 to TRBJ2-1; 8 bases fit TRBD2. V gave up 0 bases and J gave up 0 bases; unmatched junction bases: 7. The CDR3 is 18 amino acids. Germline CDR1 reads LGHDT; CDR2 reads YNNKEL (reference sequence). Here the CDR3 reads CASSQDTSGRSSYNEQFF. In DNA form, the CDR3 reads TGTGCCAGCAGCCAAGATACTAGCGGAAGGAGCTCCTACAATGAGCAGTTCTTC.

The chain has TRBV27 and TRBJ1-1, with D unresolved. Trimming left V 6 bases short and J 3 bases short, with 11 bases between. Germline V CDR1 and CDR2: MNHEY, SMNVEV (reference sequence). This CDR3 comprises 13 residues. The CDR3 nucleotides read TGTGCCAGCAGGGGGTCCTGGGACACTGAAGCTTTCTTT. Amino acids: CASRGSWDTEAFF.

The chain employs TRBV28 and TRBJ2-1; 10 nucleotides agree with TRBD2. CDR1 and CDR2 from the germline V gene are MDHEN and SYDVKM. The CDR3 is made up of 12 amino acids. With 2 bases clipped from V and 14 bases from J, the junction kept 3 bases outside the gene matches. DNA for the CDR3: TGTGCCAGCAGTTTAAGGACTAGCGGAGAGTTCTTC. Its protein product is CASSLRTSGEFF.